The sequence of this TCR beta chain was determined in a study of breast tumors, draining lymph nodes, adjacent tissues. General study results and limits: Luminal-like breast cancer showed significantly higher tumor–nontumor repertoire similarity than basal-like. Compared with lymph nodes, tumors were less diverse; compared with nontumor tissue, more.

This clonotype was recorded at least ten times. Its antigen is currently unknown. Breast cancer patients provided tissue from their axillary draining lymph nodes. V shed 3 bases, J shed 5 bases, and the junction held 3 bases outside the gene matches. The CDR3 contains 14 residues. TCRdb re-derived calls from the multiplex PCR reads in MiXCR, one entry per CDR3 protein. The sample includes about 200,000 distinct CDR3 sequences, approximately 36% of them seen just once. The sample consisted of axillary lymph node tissue. This clonotype originated in a female donor with breast cancer. Some clones in this sample may be carry-over from other donors' samples. This rearrangement joins TRBV12-3 or TRBV12-4 to TRBJ2-5; 10 bases line up with TRBD1. The CDR3 protein is CASSLTGGGETQYF. DNA of the CDR3: TGTGCCAGCAGTTTGACAGGGGGCGGCGAGACCCAGTACTTC.